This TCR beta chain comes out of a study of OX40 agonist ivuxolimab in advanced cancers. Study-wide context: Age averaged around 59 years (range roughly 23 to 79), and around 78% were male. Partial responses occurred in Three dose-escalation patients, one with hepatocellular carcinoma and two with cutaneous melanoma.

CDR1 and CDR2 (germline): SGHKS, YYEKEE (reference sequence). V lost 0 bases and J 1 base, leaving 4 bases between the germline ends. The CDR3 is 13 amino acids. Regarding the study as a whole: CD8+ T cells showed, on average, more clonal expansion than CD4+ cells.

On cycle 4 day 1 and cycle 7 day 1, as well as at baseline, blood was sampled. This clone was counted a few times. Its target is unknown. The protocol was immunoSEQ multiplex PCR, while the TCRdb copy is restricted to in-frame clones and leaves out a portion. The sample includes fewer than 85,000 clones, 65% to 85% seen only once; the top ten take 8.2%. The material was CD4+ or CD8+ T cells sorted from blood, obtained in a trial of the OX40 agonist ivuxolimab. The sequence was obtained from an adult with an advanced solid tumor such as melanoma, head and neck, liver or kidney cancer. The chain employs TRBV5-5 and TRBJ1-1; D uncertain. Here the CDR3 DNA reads TGTGCCAGCAGCTTGGCAGGGAACACTGAAGCTTTCTTT. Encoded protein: CASSLAGNTEAFF.